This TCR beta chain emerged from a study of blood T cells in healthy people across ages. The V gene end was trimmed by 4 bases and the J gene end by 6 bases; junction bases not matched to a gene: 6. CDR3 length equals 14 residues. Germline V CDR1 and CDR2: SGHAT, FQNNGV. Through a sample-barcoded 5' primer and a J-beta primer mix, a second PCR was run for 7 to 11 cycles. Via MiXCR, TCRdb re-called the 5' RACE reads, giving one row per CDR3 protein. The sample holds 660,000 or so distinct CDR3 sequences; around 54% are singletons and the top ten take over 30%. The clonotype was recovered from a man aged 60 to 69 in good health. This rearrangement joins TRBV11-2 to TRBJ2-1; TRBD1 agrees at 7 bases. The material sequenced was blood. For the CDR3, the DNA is TGTGCCAGCAGCTCTGACAGGGTAACCAATGAGCAGTTCTTC. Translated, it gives CASSSDRVTNEQFF.